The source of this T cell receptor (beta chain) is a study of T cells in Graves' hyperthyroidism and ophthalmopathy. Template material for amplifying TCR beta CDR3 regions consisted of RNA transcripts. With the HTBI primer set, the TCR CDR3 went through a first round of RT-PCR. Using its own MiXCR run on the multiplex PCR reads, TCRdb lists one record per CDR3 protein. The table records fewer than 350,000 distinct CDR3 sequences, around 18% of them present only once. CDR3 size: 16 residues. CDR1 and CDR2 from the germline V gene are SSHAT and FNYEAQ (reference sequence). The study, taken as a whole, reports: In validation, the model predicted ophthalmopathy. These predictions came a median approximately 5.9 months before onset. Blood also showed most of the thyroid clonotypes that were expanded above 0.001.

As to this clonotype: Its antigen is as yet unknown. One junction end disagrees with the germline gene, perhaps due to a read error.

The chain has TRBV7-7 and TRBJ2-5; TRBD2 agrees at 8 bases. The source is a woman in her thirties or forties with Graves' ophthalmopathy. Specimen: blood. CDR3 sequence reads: CASSLGVGMAGGSQYF. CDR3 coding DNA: TGTGCTAGCAGCTTAGGTGTCGGAATGGCGGGAGGATCCCAGTACTTC. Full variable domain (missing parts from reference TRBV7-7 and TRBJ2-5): GAGVSQSPRYKVTKRGQDVTLRCDPISSHATLYWYQQALGQGPEFLTYFNYEAQPDKSGLPSDRFSAERPEGSISTLTIQRTEQRDSAMYRCASSLGVGMAGGSQYFGPGTRLLVL.